Presented here are 29 T cell receptor beta chains from one specimen sequenced in a study of blood T cell repertoires in COVID-19. Only in-frame clones appear in the TCRdb table, and some are missing; sequencing was by immunoSEQ multiplex PCR. The sample consists of around 140,000 clones, 70% to 80% of them appearing once. The source material was peripheral blood. Receptors were obtained from a woman between 50 and 59 years old with active or convalescent COVID-19.

The CDR3 region has the DNA TGTGCCAGCAGCTTCCTCCCGCCGGAGACTAACGGTGAGCAGTTCTTC. It specifies CASSFLPPETNGEQFF. This chain connects TRBV7-9 to TRBJ2-1, with D possibly matching TRBD2 (5 bases). V lost 3 bases and J lost 9, with 21 bases in between. In germline, CDR1 is SEHNR, CDR2 FQNEAQ (reference sequence). The CDR3 has 16 residues. Full variable domain (rest looked up from reference TRBV7-9 and TRBJ2-1): DTGVSQNPRHKITKRGQNVTFRCDPISEHNRLYWYRQTLGQGPEFLTYFQNEAQLEKSRLLSDRFSAERPKGSFSTLEIQRTEQGDSAMYLCASSFLPPETNGEQFFGPGTRLTVL.

The rearrangement joins TRBV7-8 to TRBJ2-7; 9 bases are a match to TRBD2. The CDR3 is made up of 16 amino acids. V trimming: 5 bases; J trimming: 7 bases; junction bases outside the gene matches: 15. Per the germline V gene, CDR1 is SGHVS and CDR2 is FQNEAQ. The CDR3 loop reads CASSPPDLAGLGEQYF. The CDR3 bases are TGTGCCAGCAGCCCCCCCGATCTAGCGGGATTAGGTGAGCAGTACTTC.

V usage is TRBV13 and J usage is TRBJ2-3; 10 nucleotides align to TRBD2. Per germline, CDR1 PRHDT and CDR2 FYEKMQ (reference sequence). With 0 bases clipped from V and 10 bases from J, the junction kept 7 bases outside the gene matches. CDR3 size: 15 residues. CDR3 nucleotides: TGTGCCAGCAGCTTAGGAGCGGGGGGGCTTCTTTCGCAGTATTTT. This encodes CASSLGAGGLLSQYF. Combining the CDR3 with reference TRBV13 and TRBJ2-3 gives the whole variable domain AAGVIQSPRHLIKEKRETATLKCYPIPRHDTVYWYQQGPGQDPQFLISFYEKMQSDKGSIPDRFSAQQFSDYHSELNMSSLELGDSALYFCASSLGAGGLLSQYFGPGTRLTVL.

The chain is built from TRBV12-3 or TRBV12-4 and TRBJ1-6; 7 bases line up with TRBD1. V shed 8 bases, J shed 7 bases, and the junction held 2 bases outside the gene matches. This CDR3 has 12 amino acids. Here the CDR3 reads CASGTANSPLHF. The CDR3 DNA reads as TGTGCCAGCGGGACAGCAAATTCACCCCTCCACTTT.

The chain employs TRBV30 and TRBJ1-5, with TRBD1 matching over 8 bases. The CDR3 totals 16 residues. Germline CDR1 is GTSNPN and CDR2 is SVGIG (reference sequence). The ends lost 1 base at V and 1 base at J; junction bases unmatched: 6. Here the CDR3 reads CAWSGTGRRSNQPQHF. The CDR3 coding sequence is TGTGCCTGGAGTGGGACAGGGCGAAGGAGCAATCAGCCCCAGCATTTT.

The genes are TRBV24-1 and TRBJ1-6; D call uncertain. Germline-derived CDR1 and CDR2 are KGHDR and SFDVKD. The CDR3 extends over 18 amino acids. V lost 8 bases and J lost 0, with 19 bases in between. The CDR3 spells CATTRPRKTSSYNSPLHF. The CDR3, as DNA: TGTGCCACCACCCGCCCTAGGAAAACCAGCTCCTATAATTCACCCCTCCACTTT.

CDR3 sequence (DNA): TGTGCCAGCAGCACTGGGACTAGCGGGGGGCGGATCGGGGAGCTGTTTTTT. Its translation is CASSTGTSGGRIGELFF. The chain couples TRBV5-4 to TRBJ2-2, with TRBD2 identical over 15 bases. This CDR3 has 17 amino acids. Losses at the gene ends were 4 bases for V and 7 bases for J; bases not matched to a gene: 8. The germline V gene has CDR1 SGHNT and CDR2 YYREEE (reference sequence). Based on the CDR3 plus reference TRBV5-4 and TRBJ2-2, the full variable domain is ETGVTQSPTHLIKTRGQQVTLRCSSQSGHNTVSWYQQALGQGPQFIFQYYREEENGRGNFPPRFSGLQFPNYSSELNVNALELDDSALYLCASSTGTSGGRIGELFFGEGSRLTVL.

The chain carries TRBV2 and TRBJ1-2, with TRBD1 identical over 7 bases. Germline assignment: CDR1 SNHLY and CDR2 FYNNEI. V was pared by 5 bases and J by 6 bases, with 9 bases of the junction left unmatched. CDR3 length equals 14 residues. CDR3 in DNA: TGTGCCAGCAGTCGCGATGACAGGGACAATGGCTACACCTTC. Translated, it gives CASSRDDRDNGYTF.

This clone was picked up one time. The V and J genes are TRBV6-4 and TRBJ2-7, with 13 nucleotides matching TRBD2. The CDR3 is 17 residues long. V lost 7 bases, J lost 2 bases, and 11 bases stayed unmatched. Germline V gene sequence: CDR1 MRHNA, CDR2 SNTAGT. The CDR3: CASIIGTSGTFTYEQYF. DNA of the CDR3: TGTGCCAGCATTATAGGGACTAGCGGGACCTTTACCTACGAGCAGTACTTC.

The rearrangement joins TRBV5-1 to TRBJ2-6, with D hard to call. The CDR3 extends over 15 amino acids. CDR1 is SGHRS, CDR2 YFSETQ, per germline. The V end was cut by 1 base, the J end by 0 bases, with 5 bases between. The CDR3 DNA reads TGCGCCAGCAGCTTGCTGAGCTCTGGGGCCAACGTCCTGACTTTC. Protein sequence: CASSLLSSGANVLTF.

Only a few counts were recorded for this clone. The chain uses TRBV5-6 and TRBJ2-1; a weak D match, TRBD2 (5 bases). CDR1 SGHDT and CDR2 YYEEEE come from the germline V gene. This CDR3 comprises 13 residues. Deletions cut 3 bases from V and 4 bases from J, with 8 bases between. CDR3 in DNA: TGTGCCAGCAGCTGGACTCAGTACAATGAGCAGTTCTTC. Its protein is CASSWTQYNEQFF.

CDR3 amino acids: CASSMGLAEYNEQFF. The CDR3, as DNA: TGTGCCAGCAGCATGGGACTAGCGGAGTACAATGAGCAGTTCTTC. V usage is TRBV7-6 and J usage is TRBJ2-1, with 11 bases matching TRBD2. Trimming cost V 5 bases and J 4 bases; bases outside gene matches: 4. In germline, CDR1 is SGHVS, CDR2 FNYEAQ. The CDR3 loop spans 15 amino acids.

The V gene is TRBV14, the J gene TRBJ2-1, with TRBD2 matching over 14 bases. V lost 5 bases, J lost 8 bases, and 11 bases stayed unmatched. In germline, CDR1 is SGHDN, CDR2 FVKESK. The CDR3 is made up of 17 amino acids. CDR3 DNA: TGTGCCAGCAGCGCCGGACTAGCGGGAGGCCATTGGGATGAGCAGTTCTTC. This encodes CASSAGLAGGHWDEQFF.

The V call is TRBV7-8, the J call TRBJ1-1, with D perhaps TRBD1 (6 bases). V lost 2 bases and J lost 0, with 10 bases in between. CDR3 length: 15 amino acids. Germline CDR1 is SGHVS and CDR2 is FQNEAQ. The DNA for the CDR3 is TGTGCCAGCAGCTTACAGGACAGACTGAACACTGAAGCTTTCTTT. Translated, it gives CASSLQDRLNTEAFF.

The J gene is TRBJ1-1, the V gene TRBV3-1 (or the pseudogene TRBV3-2), with no clear D. Trimming pared 0 bases from V and 1 base from J, leaving 9 bases between. This CDR3 has 15 residues. Germline V gives CDR1 LGHDT, CDR2 YNNKEL (reference sequence). The CDR3 nucleotides read TGTGCCAGCAGCCAAGATCGGGTCTCGAACACTGAAGCTTTCTTT. This translates into CASSQDRVSNTEAFF.

The V gene is TRBV9, the J gene TRBJ2-5, with 10 bases aligning to TRBD1. This CDR3 is 17 amino acids long. Trimming cost V 0 bases and J 7 bases; bases outside gene matches: 12. Per germline, CDR1 SGDLS and CDR2 YYNGEE. CDR3 coding DNA: TGTGCCAGCAGCGTAGGGACAGGGGGAGAAATGATAGGGACCCAGTACTTC. This gives the protein CASSVGTGGEMIGTQYF.

The chain recombines TRBV27 with TRBJ2-2, with 9 positions matching TRBD2. From germline, CDR1 is MNHEY and CDR2 SMNVEV (reference sequence). This CDR3 contains 16 residues. V gave up 7 bases and J gave up 7 bases; unmatched junction bases: 13. CDR3 amino acids: CASIPRGSGSIGELFF. The CDR3 coding sequence is TGTGCCAGCATCCCCCGAGGTAGCGGGAGTATCGGGGAGCTGTTTTTT.

This clone was seen a single time. The chain links TRBV7-6 to TRBJ2-5; weak D call: TRBD2 (5 bases). Germline values: CDR1 SGHVS, CDR2 FNYEAQ. Trimming pared 0 bases from V and 3 bases from J, leaving 8 bases between. The CDR3 covers 14 residues. This CDR3 is CASSLAGSEETQYF. The CDR3 nucleotides read TGTGCCAGCAGCTTAGCAGGTAGCGAAGAGACCCAGTACTTC.

A single count supports this clone. The chain's CDR3 is CASSLTGGNTEAFF. In nucleotides, the CDR3 is TGTGCCAGCAGCTTAACAGGGGGGAACACTGAAGCTTTCTTT. The chain combines TRBV7-3 with TRBJ1-1, with D possibly being TRBD1 (6 bases). Trimming took 0 bases from V and 1 from J, leaving 6 bases between them. The germline CDR1 and CDR2 sequences are SGHTA and FQGTGA. This CDR3 region has 14 residues.

The chain recombines TRBV6-5 with TRBJ1-2, with 9 bases aligning to TRBD1. This CDR3 comprises 15 residues. V lost 0 bases to trimming and J lost 9 bases; unmatched junction nucleotides: 8. Germline V gives CDR1 MNHEY, CDR2 SVGAGI. CDR3 DNA: TGTGCCAGCAGTTACTCGGGTACAGGGGGCAGGAGCTACACCTTC. Protein product: CASSYSGTGGRSYTF.

The chain joins TRBV7-5 to TRBJ2-1; the D call in the table, TRBD1, was not verified against the DNA. TRBV7-5 is tagged as a pseudogene. This CDR3 spans 16 amino acids. CDR3 residues: CVRSKGRGEGHNEQFF. The CDR3 DNA sequence: TGTGTCAGAAGCAAAGGCAGGGGTGAGGGACACAATGAGCAGTTCTTC.

J is TRBJ1-5 and V is TRBV12-3 or TRBV12-4; TRBD1 might be the D (6 bases). The CDR3 extends over 13 amino acids. Trimming took off 6 bases at V and 7 bases at J, with 13 bases between the two ends. CDR3 nucleotide sequence: TGTGCCAGCAGATTTTCAGGGGACCAGCCCCAGCATTTT. This sequence encodes CASRFSGDQPQHF.

The V and J genes are TRBV4-3 and TRBJ1-2; tentatively, D is TRBD1 (5 bases). The germline V gene encodes CDR1 LGHNA and CDR2 YSLEER. Trimming pared 0 bases from V and 0 bases from J, leaving 11 bases between. The CDR3 length is 16 residues. CDR3 in DNA: TGCGCCAGCAGCCAAGATTGGAGGGGCTCTAACTATGGCTACACCTTC. This translates into CASSQDWRGSNYGYTF.

The rearrangement joins TRBV6-2 or TRBV6-3 to TRBJ2-5; 13 bases match TRBD2. CDR1 and CDR2 from the germline V gene are MNHEY and SVGEGT. V lost 6 bases and J lost 5; bases outside the gene matches: 6. The CDR3 loop spans 15 amino acids. The DNA of the CDR3 is TGTGCCAGCAGCCTAACTAGCGGGAGGGTTGAGACCCAGTACTTC. It specifies CASSLTSGRVETQYF.

The CDR3 DNA reads TGCAGCGTTGAACGAGCGGGAGCCCCCAATGAGCAGTTCTTC. It yields the protein CSVERAGAPNEQFF. V and J are TRBV29-1 and TRBJ2-1; 8 positions match TRBD2. Trimming at V came to 2 bases and at J to 6 bases, leaving 6 bases not matched to a gene. The CDR3 loop spans 14 amino acids. Germline values: CDR1 SQVTM, CDR2 ANQGSEA.

V is TRBV19 and J is TRBJ2-3, with TRBD2 matching 10 bases. Trimming at V came to 0 bases and at J to 4 bases, leaving 10 bases not matched to a gene. The CDR3 is 18 residues long. Germline values: CDR1 LNHDA, CDR2 SQIVND (reference sequence). The CDR3 bases are TGTGCCAGTAGTATAGATCATAGGGCTAGCGGGAGAGCAGATACGCAGTATTTT. Amino acids: CASSIDHRASGRADTQYF.

The CDR3, as DNA: TGTGCCAGCAAGAGGGGACAGACCACAGATACGCAGTATTTT. Protein product: CASKRGQTTDTQYF. The rearrangement uses TRBV6-5 and TRBJ2-3; TRBD1 agrees at 7 bases. Germline-derived CDR1 and CDR2 are MNHEY and SVGAGI. The CDR3 has 14 amino acids. V dropped 7 bases and J dropped 2; count of bases not matched to a gene: 6.

The V and J genes are TRBV7-8 and TRBJ2-5; maybe TRBD2 (7 bases). The germline CDR1 and CDR2 sequences are SGHVS and FQNEAQ. V lost 1 base and J lost 4, with 10 bases in between. CDR3 size: 14 residues. This CDR3 is CASSLVAGAETQYF. The CDR3 DNA is TGTGCCAGCAGCTTAGTCGCGGGGGCAGAGACCCAGTACTTC.

Notes on this clone: Other DNA sequences of this sample code for an identical CDR3. This chain connects TRBV4-3 to TRBJ2-1; D perhaps matches TRBD1 (5 bases). The V gene lost 0 bases and the J gene lost 4 bases, with 10 bases spanning the gap. The germline V gene encodes CDR1 LGHNA and CDR2 YSLEER. The CDR3 is made up of 15 amino acids. CDR3 coding DNA: TGCGCCAGCAGCCAAGAAGGCCAGGGATACAATGAGCAGTTCTTC. Protein: CASSQEGQGYNEQFF.